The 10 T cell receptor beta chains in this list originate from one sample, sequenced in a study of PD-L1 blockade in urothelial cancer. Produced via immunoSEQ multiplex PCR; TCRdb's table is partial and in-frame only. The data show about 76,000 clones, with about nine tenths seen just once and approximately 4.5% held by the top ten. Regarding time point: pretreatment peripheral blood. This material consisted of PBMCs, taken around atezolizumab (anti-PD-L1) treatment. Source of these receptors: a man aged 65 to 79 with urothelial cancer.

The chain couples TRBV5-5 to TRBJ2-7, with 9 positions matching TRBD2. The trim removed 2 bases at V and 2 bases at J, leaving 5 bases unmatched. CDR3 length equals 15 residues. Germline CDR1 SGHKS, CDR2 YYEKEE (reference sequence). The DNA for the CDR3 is TGTGCCAGCAGCTTAATAGCGGGAGCCACCTACGAGCAGTACTTC. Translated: CASSLIAGATYEQYF.

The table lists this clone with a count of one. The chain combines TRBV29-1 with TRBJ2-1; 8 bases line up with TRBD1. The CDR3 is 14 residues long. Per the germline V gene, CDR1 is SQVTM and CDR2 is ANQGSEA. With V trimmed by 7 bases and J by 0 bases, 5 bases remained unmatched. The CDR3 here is CSGRTGSSYNEQFF. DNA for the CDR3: TGCAGCGGCAGGACAGGGAGCTCCTACAATGAGCAGTTCTTC.

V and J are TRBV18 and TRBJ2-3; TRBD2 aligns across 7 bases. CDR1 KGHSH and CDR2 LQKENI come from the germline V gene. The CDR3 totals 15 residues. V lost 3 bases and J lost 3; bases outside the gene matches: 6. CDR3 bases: TGTGCCAGCTCACCGGCGGGAGTAAGGACAGATACGCAGTATTTT. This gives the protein CASSPAGVRTDTQYF. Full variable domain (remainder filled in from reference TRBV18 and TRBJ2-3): NAGVMQNPRHLVRRRGQEARLRCSPMKGHSHVYWYRQLPEEGLKFMVYLQKENIIDESGMPKERFSAEFPKEGPSILRIQQVVRGDSAAYFCASSPAGVRTDTQYFGPGTRLTVL.

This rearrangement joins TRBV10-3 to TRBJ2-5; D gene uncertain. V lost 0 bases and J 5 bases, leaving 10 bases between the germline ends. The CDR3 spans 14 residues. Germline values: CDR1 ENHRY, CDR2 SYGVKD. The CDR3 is CAISESRSGETQYF. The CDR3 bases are TGTGCCATCAGTGAGTCTAGGAGTGGGGAGACCCAGTACTTC.

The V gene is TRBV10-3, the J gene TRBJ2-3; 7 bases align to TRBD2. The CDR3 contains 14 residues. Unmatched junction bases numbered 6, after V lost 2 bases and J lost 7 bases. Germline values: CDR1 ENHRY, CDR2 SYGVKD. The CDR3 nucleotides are TGTGCCATCAGTGAGCCCCGACTAGCCTATACGCAGTATTTT. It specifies CAISEPRLAYTQYF.

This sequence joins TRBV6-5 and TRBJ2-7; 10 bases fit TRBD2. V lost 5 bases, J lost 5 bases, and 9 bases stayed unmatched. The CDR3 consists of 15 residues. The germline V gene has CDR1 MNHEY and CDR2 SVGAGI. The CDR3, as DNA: TGTGCCAGCAGTGCCGGACTAGCGGTCAGGAACGAGCAGTACTTC. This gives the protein CASSAGLAVRNEQYF.

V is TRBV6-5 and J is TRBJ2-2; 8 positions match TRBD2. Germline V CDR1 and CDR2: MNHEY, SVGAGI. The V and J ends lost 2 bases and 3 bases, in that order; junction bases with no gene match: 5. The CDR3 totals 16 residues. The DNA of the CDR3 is TGTGCCAGCAGTTACCTCGGGAGGGGGTACACCGGGGAGCTGTTTTTT. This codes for CASSYLGRGYTGELFF.

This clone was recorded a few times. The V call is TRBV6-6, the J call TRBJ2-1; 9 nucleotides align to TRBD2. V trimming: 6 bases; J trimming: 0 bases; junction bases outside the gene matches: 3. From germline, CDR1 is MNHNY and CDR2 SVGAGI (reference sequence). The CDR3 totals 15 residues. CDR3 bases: TGTGCCAGCAGAGCGGGAGGTAGCTCCTACAATGAGCAGTTCTTC. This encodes CASRAGGSSYNEQFF.

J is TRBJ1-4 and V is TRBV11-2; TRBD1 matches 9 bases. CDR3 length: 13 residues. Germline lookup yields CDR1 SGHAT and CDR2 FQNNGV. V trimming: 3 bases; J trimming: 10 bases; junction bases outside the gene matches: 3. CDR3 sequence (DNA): TGTGCCAGCAGCTTGGACAGGGGAGGAAAACTGTTTTTT. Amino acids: CASSLDRGGKLFF.

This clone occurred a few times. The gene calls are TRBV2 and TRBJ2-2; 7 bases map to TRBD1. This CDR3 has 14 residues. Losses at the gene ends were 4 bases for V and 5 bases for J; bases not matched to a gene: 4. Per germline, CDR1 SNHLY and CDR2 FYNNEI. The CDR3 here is CASSGGGATGELFF. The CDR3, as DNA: TGTGCCAGCAGTGGAGGGGGCGCAACCGGGGAGCTGTTTTTT. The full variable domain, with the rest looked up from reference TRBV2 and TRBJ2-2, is EPEVTQTPSHQVTQMGQEVILRCVPISNHLYFYWYRQILGQKVEFLVSFYNNEISEKSEIFDDQFSVERPDGSNFTLKIRSTKLEDSAMYFCASSGGGATGELFFGEGSRLTVL.